This T cell receptor (beta chain) came from a study of T cell responses to AZD1222 COVID-19 vaccine. Germline CDR1 reads SGDLS; CDR2 reads YYNGEE. This CDR3 has 14 residues. Unmatched junction bases numbered 5, after V lost 3 bases and J lost 6 bases. Comment on this clone: Its antigen is not identified.

Whole-study findings and limits: Among the donors, most were white British and more were female, and clonal diversity was possibly underestimated.

Method: immunoSEQ multiplex PCR; TCRdb's copy keeps in-frame clones and lacks some. The sample carries roughly 130,000 clones, 80% to 90% recorded once. Material: peripheral blood, obtained on day 0 of AZD1222 vaccination. This receptor was taken from an adult in good health. The chain combines TRBV9 with TRBJ1-5, with 8 positions matching TRBD1. The CDR3 DNA reads TGTGCCAGCAGCGCCTCAGGGGGCGTTCAGCCCCAGCATTTT. Its translation is CASSASGGVQPQHF.